Listed below are T cell receptor beta chains from one sample, sequenced in a study of cytomegalovirus exposure and HLA in healthy donors. Repertoires were generated with immunoSEQ multiplex PCR, while TCRdb's copy carries only in-frame clones and drops some. The sample has 150,000 to 200,000 clones; 84% are singletons. Sequencing input: PBMCs. These receptors came from a man aged 30 to 45 in good health and CMV-seropositive. CDR3s leave out the opening cysteine and the closing phenylalanine or tryptophan.

J gene: TRBJ2-7
V gene: TRBV28
CDR3 protein: ASSLTPTKREQY

J gene: TRBJ1-1
V gene: TRBV6-5
CDR3 protein: ASSYTLVANTEAF

J gene: TRBJ1-3
V gene: TRBV7-9
CDR3 protein: ASSSSRQPGNTIY

J gene: TRBJ2-7
V gene: TRBV5-4
CDR3 protein: ASSFGGPAYEQY

J gene: TRBJ1-4
V gene: TRBV28
CDR3 protein: ASRTTGQGQA

J gene: TRBJ2-7
V gene: TRBV5-4
CDR3 protein: ASSPRGKTYEQY

J gene: TRBJ1-2
V gene: TRBV7-6
CDR3 protein: ASSLYPGNGYT

J gene: TRBJ1-2
V gene: TRBV6-1
CDR3 protein: ASASRGQRGYT

J gene: TRBJ2-7
V gene: TRBV10-3
CDR3 protein: AISERGGTTPSEQY

J gene: TRBJ1-1
V gene: TRBV11-2
CDR3 protein: ASSLQSTGRNTEAF

J gene: TRBJ1-5
V gene: TRBV6-5
CDR3 protein: ASSYGQGGNQPQH

J gene: TRBJ2-2
V gene: TRBV9
CDR3 protein: ASSVTSGANTGELF

J gene: TRBJ2-2
V gene: TRBV9
CDR3 protein: ASSVYSLTGELF

J gene: TRBJ2-1
V gene: TRBV9
CDR3 protein: ASSVDDGMLYNEQF

J gene: TRBJ2-3
V gene: TRBV6-4
CDR3 protein: ASSLASGNTDTQY

J gene: TRBJ2-3
V gene: TRBV5-4
CDR3 protein: ASSVAGTGSSDTQY

J gene: TRBJ2-2
V gene: TRBV13
CDR3 protein: ASSLAGVGNTGELF

J gene: TRBJ2-1
V gene: TRBV9
CDR3 protein: ASSESGRSYNEQF

J gene: TRBJ2-2
V gene: TRBV10-3
CDR3 protein: AIKRDSETGELF

J gene: TRBJ2-7
V gene: TRBV4-1
CDR3 protein: ASSLGADEQY

J gene: TRBJ2-1
V gene: TRBV2
CDR3 protein: ASGTEQF

J gene: TRBJ2-3
V gene: TRBV9
CDR3 protein: ASSASGSTDTQY

J gene: TRBJ2-7
V gene: TRBV6-6
CDR3 protein: ASSKDRPPYEQY